These 11 T cell receptor beta chains came from one sample sequenced in a study of blood T cell repertoires in COVID-19. Sequenced by immunoSEQ multiplex PCR; TCRdb stores in-frame clones only, minus some. The table lists roughly 150,000 clones, about 88% of them singletons, with approximately 5.4% in the top ten. Input material: peripheral blood. The receptor source for this set is a human donor in a cohort sampled during active COVID-19.

The chain uses TRBV24-1 and TRBJ2-3; 8 bases align to TRBD2. The germline V gene has CDR1 KGHDR and CDR2 SFDVKD. The CDR3 extends over 18 amino acids. V was clipped by 4 bases and J by 3 bases; unmatched bases: 14. CDR3 amino acids: CATSDHGRSGRSTDTQYF. The DNA of the CDR3 is TGTGCCACCAGTGACCACGGGAGGAGCGGGAGATCTACAGATACGCAGTATTTT.

The chain combines TRBV19 with TRBJ2-1; 7 positions match TRBD1. Germline V gene lookup returns CDR1 LNHDA and CDR2 SQIVND (reference sequence). The junction had 5 bases not matched to a gene; V was cut back by 3 bases and J by 6 bases. The CDR3 totals 14 residues. CDR3 residues: CASSIFRDSNEQFF. As DNA, the CDR3 is TGTGCCAGTAGTATCTTCCGGGACAGCAATGAGCAGTTCTTC.

The chain has TRBV28 and TRBJ1-4, with a possible D match to TRBD1 (5 bases). CDR3 length: 16 residues. Trimming left V 5 bases short and J 0 bases short, with 13 bases between. CDR1 MDHEN and CDR2 SYDVKM come from the germline V gene. The CDR3 DNA sequence: TGTGCCAGCAGTCCGCCCCGGGGGGCAACTAATGAAAAACTGTTTTTT. This codes for CASSPPRGATNEKLFF.

The V gene is TRBV14, the J gene TRBJ2-6; D is unclear. This CDR3 is built from 16 residues. The ends were cut back, 0 bases at V and 0 bases at J, with 6 bases in the middle. Germline V gene sequence: CDR1 SGHDN, CDR2 FVKESK. CDR3 sequence reads: CASSQDRYSGANVLTF. For the CDR3, the DNA is TGTGCCAGCAGCCAAGATCGCTACTCTGGGGCCAACGTCCTGACTTTC. Based on the CDR3 plus reference TRBV14 and TRBJ2-6, the full variable domain is EAGVTQFPSHSVIEKGQTVTLRCDPISGHDNLYWYRRVMGKEIKFLLHFVKESKQDESGMPNNRFLAERTGGTYSTLKVQPAELEDSGVYFCASSQDRYSGANVLTFGAGSRLTVL.

The chain recombines TRBV27 with TRBJ2-1, with D perhaps matching TRBD2 (6 bases). Trimming took off 9 bases at V and 1 base at J, with 10 bases between the two ends. Per the germline V gene, CDR1 is MNHEY and CDR2 is SMNVEV (reference sequence). This CDR3 comprises 13 residues. The DNA of the CDR3 is TGTGCCAGTGCGGGAAGGTCCTACAATGAGCAGTTCTTC. Translated: CASAGRSYNEQFF.

The V gene is TRBV5-5, the J gene TRBJ1-4; 10 nucleotides align to TRBD1. The CDR3 loop spans 16 amino acids. With 5 bases clipped from V and 2 bases from J, the junction kept 6 bases outside the gene matches. The V gene's germline CDR1 is SGHKS and CDR2 YYEKEE (reference sequence). In DNA form, the CDR3 reads TGTGCCAGCAGTCGACAGGGGGCTCGTACTAATGAAAAACTGTTTTTT. It codes for CASSRQGARTNEKLFF.

V and J are TRBV4-1 and TRBJ2-3, with 11 bases that match TRBD2. This CDR3 has 14 residues. V shed 6 bases, J shed 7 bases, and the junction held 6 bases outside the gene matches. Germline loops: CDR1 MGHRA, CDR2 YSYEKL. DNA of the CDR3: TGCGCCAGCAGGTACCGACTAGCGGGGAATACGCAGTATTTT. The encoded protein is CASRYRLAGNTQYF.

The V gene is TRBV5-1, the J gene TRBJ2-7, with TRBD2 as a possible D gene (6 bases). The V end lost 0 bases, the J end lost 4 bases, and 23 bases lay between the germline ends. This CDR3 is 18 amino acids long. Germline V lookup: CDR1 SGHRS, CDR2 YFSETQ. The CDR3 protein is CASSLDIGGWGLQYEQYF. CDR3 sequence (DNA): TGCGCCAGCAGCTTGGACATCGGGGGTTGGGGACTTCAATACGAGCAGTACTTC.

The rearrangement joins TRBV27 to TRBJ2-1; TRBD2 is a possible D gene (7 bases). The V gene lost 6 bases and the J gene lost 4 bases, with 19 bases spanning the gap. This CDR3 spans 16 amino acids. Germline V CDR1 and CDR2: MNHEY, SMNVEV (reference sequence). CDR3 nucleotides: TGTGCCAGCAGATTCGGGGGGCTAACGCTTTACAATGAGCAGTTCTTC. This encodes CASRFGGLTLYNEQFF.

The rearrangement joins TRBV6-1 to TRBJ1-3, with D possibly being TRBD1 (6 bases). Germline lookup yields CDR1 MNHNS and CDR2 SASEGT. This CDR3 has 17 residues. V dropped 4 bases and J dropped 0 bases, with 16 bases sitting between them. CDR3 in DNA: TGTGCCAGCAGTGCCCAATCCGGGACAACCTCTGGAAACACCATATATTTT. Translating gives CASSAQSGTTSGNTIYF.

The rearrangement joins TRBV5-1 to TRBJ2-1, with 8 bases matching TRBD1. The CDR3 totals 17 residues. Germline loops: CDR1 SGHRS, CDR2 YFSETQ. V lost 0 bases, J lost 9 bases, and 14 bases stayed unmatched. The DNA of the CDR3 is TGCGCCAGCAGCTTGGGGAGCGGACAGGGTCGGTTAAGTGAGCAGTTCTTC. It encodes CASSLGSGQGRLSEQFF.